The 3 T cell receptor beta chains below were found in one sample sequenced in a study of T-cell memory formation after mild COVID-19. From the 5' RACE reads, TCRdb called clonotypes with MiXCR, one entry per CDR3 protein. The table records approximately 410,000 distinct CDR3 sequences, 23% of them present only once. The sequenced material came from PBMCs or a T cell subset sorted from them (not recorded which). All receptors come from an adult woman who had mild COVID-19 (a few samples of this study predate the infection). Cell type and time point are not known.

The J gene is TRBJ1-1, the V gene TRBV5-5; possibly TRBD1 for D (6 bases). This CDR3 spans 16 amino acids. Per germline, CDR1 SGHKS and CDR2 YYEKEE (reference sequence). V lost 4 bases, J lost 1 base, and 17 bases lay in between. CDR3 bases: TGTGCCAGCAGCCCGAGGGGGGGCTCGGGGAACACTGAAGCTTTCTTT. It translates to CASSPRGGSGNTEAFF.

This clonotype has more than one count but fewer than ten. The chain has TRBV9 and TRBJ2-3; D may be TRBD1 (6 bases). This CDR3 contains 14 residues. CDR1 is SGDLS and CDR2 is YYNGEE in the germline V gene. The V gene lost 0 bases and the J gene lost 2 bases, with 7 bases spanning the gap. As DNA, the CDR3 is TGTGCCAGCAGCGTAGGACAGGACACAGATACGCAGTATTTT. Protein product: CASSVGQDTDTQYF.

This clonotype was detected only a few times. This chain joins TRBV5-1 and TRBJ1-3; 8 bases are shared with TRBD1. J gave up 0 bases and V 3 bases, and 5 bases lay outside the gene matches. The CDR3 extends over 16 amino acids. Germline CDR1 reads SGHRS; CDR2 reads YFSETQ. As DNA, the CDR3 is TGCGCCAGCAGCTCTTGGACAGGGATCTCTGGAAACACCATATATTTT. Residues: CASSSWTGISGNTIYF.